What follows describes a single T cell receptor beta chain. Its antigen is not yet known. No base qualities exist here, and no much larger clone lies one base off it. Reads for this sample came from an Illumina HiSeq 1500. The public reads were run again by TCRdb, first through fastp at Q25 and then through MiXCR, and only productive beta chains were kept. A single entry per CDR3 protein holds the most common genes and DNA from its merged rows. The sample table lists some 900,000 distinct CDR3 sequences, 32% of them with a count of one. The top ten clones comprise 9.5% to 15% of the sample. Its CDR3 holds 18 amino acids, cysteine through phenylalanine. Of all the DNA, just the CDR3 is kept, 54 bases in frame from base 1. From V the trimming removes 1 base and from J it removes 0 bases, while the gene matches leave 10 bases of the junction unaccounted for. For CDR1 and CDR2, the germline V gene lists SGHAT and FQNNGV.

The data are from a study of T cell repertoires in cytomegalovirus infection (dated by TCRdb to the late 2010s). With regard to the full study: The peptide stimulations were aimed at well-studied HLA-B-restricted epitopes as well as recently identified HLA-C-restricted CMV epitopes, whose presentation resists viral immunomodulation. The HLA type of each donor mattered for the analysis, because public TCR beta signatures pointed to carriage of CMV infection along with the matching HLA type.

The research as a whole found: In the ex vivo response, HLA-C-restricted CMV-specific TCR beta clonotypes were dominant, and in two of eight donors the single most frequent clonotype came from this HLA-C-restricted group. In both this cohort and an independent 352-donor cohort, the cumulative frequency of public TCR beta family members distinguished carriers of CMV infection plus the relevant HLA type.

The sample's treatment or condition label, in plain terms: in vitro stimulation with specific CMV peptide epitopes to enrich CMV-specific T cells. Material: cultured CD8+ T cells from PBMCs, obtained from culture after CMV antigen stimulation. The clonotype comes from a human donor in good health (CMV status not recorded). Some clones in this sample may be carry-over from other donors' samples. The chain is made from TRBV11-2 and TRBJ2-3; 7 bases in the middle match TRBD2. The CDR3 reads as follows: CASSLGSFGGGSTDTQYF. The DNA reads TGTGCCAGCAGCTTAGGGTCTTTTGGCGGGGGAAGCACAGATACGCAGTATTTT.